The 24 T cell receptor beta chains below were found in one sample sequenced in a study of blood T cell repertoires in COVID-19. Profiling relied on immunoSEQ multiplex PCR, and the TCRdb table lists in-frame clones only, not all of them. The sample lists 200,000 or so clones, 60% to 85% seen once, with 15% to 20% in the top ten. Source material: peripheral blood. All receptors derive from a man in his 60s with active or convalescent COVID-19.

The chain combines TRBV15 with TRBJ1-3; D not certain. Looked up from germline, CDR1 is LNHNV and CDR2 is YYDKDF (reference sequence). This CDR3 is built from 14 residues. Trimming took off 0 bases at V and 8 bases at J, with 11 bases between the two ends. CDR3 nucleotide sequence: TGTGCCACCAGCAGAGAATTAGGGAGGGACACCATATATTTT. It translates to CATSRELGRDTIYF. Full variable domain (rest looked up from reference TRBV15 and TRBJ1-3): DAMVIQNPRYQVTQFGKPVTLSCSQTLNHNVMYWYQQKSSQAPKLLFHYYDKDFNNEADTPDNFQSRRPNTSFCFLDIRSPGLGDTAMYLCATSRELGRDTIYFGEGSWLTVV.

This chain joins TRBV12-3 or TRBV12-4 and TRBJ2-5, with TRBD2 matching over 11 bases. This CDR3 region has 13 residues. V gave up 6 bases and J gave up 3 bases; unmatched junction bases: 0. The CDR3 DNA reads TGTGCCAGCAGGGGACTAGCGGAAGAGACCCAGTACTTC. It codes for CASRGLAEETQYF.

The CDR3 DNA is TGTGCCAGCAGTCCTTTGAGTAGCGGGATCTCCTACAATGAGCAGTTCTTC. This codes for CASSPLSSGISYNEQFF. The rearrangement joins TRBV7-9 to TRBJ2-1; 8 bases fit TRBD2. CDR1 SEHNR and CDR2 FQNEAQ come from the germline V gene (reference sequence). CDR3 length: 17 residues. V gave up 6 bases and J gave up 0 bases; unmatched junction bases: 10.

This clone has just a few counts. The chain is built from TRBV5-8 and TRBJ2-7; the D gene is possibly TRBD2 (6 bases). Germline V gives CDR1 SGHTS, CDR2 YDEGEE. The CDR3 spans 15 residues. Between the trimmed V and J ends, which lost 3 bases and 9 bases, there was a span of 22 bases. The CDR3 here is CASSSGGAGSFGQYF. As DNA, the CDR3 is TGTGCCAGCAGCTCGGGCGGGGCGGGATCTTTCGGGCAGTACTTC.

The chain has TRBV7-9 and TRBJ2-2, with D possibly being TRBD2 (5 bases). There are 14 residues in the CDR3. Trimming pared 0 bases from V and 7 bases from J, leaving 9 bases between. From germline, CDR1 is SEHNR and CDR2 FQNEAQ (reference sequence). The CDR3: CASSLAGADGELFF. In nucleotides, the CDR3 is TGTGCCAGCAGCTTAGCGGGAGCGGACGGGGAGCTGTTTTTT.

The V and J genes are TRBV3-1 (or the pseudogene TRBV3-2) and TRBJ2-1, with 9 positions matching TRBD2. V lost 5 bases and J lost 9; bases outside the gene matches: 2. This CDR3 has 12 residues. CDR1 and CDR2 from the germline V gene are LGHDT and YNNKEL (reference sequence). DNA for the CDR3: TGTGCCAGCAGCGGGACTAGCCGTGAGCAGTTCTTC. Translated, it gives CASSGTSREQFF.

The rearrangement joins TRBV2 to TRBJ1-1; D may be TRBD1 (5 bases). CDR1 is SNHLY and CDR2 is FYNNEI in the germline V gene. The CDR3 runs to 15 residues. The germline V and J ends were trimmed by 1 base and 2 bases, with 11 bases remaining between them. CDR3 loop: CASSEGQILNTEAFF. CDR3 nucleotide sequence: TGTGCCAGCAGTGAAGGACAGATACTCAACACTGAAGCTTTCTTT. The whole variable domain, filled in from reference TRBV2 and TRBJ1-1, reads EPEVTQTPSHQVTQMGQEVILRCVPISNHLYFYWYRQILGQKVEFLVSFYNNEISEKSEIFDDQFSVERPDGSNFTLKIRSTKLEDSAMYFCASSEGQILNTEAFFGQGTRLTVV.

The chain joins TRBV7-2 to TRBJ2-1; 9 bases are shared with TRBD1. The length of the CDR3 is 14 residues. The J segment lost 2 bases and the V segment lost 7 bases, leaving 3 bases of the junction unmatched. The germline V gene encodes CDR1 SGHTA and CDR2 FQGNSA. The chain's CDR3 is CASTRDRAYNEQFF. CDR3 sequence (DNA): TGTGCCAGCACCAGGGACAGGGCCTACAATGAGCAGTTCTTC.

In its sample, this clone was seen a few times. J is TRBJ1-5 and V is TRBV19; D call uncertain. Trimming took 9 bases from V and 5 from J, leaving 11 bases between them. Germline loops: CDR1 LNHDA, CDR2 SQIVND (reference sequence). The CDR3 is 12 residues long. The CDR3 region is CASRYIDQPQHF. CDR3 nucleotide sequence: TGTGCCAGCCGATATATAGATCAGCCCCAGCATTTT.

CDR3 coding DNA: TGTGCCAGCAGCTTCCAGGGGGCGCCTTCACCCCTCCACTTT. Residues: CASSFQGAPSPLHF. The chain has TRBV7-9 and TRBJ1-6, with TRBD1 matching 8 bases. Germline CDR1 is SEHNR and CDR2 is FQNEAQ (reference sequence). J was trimmed by 9 bases and V by 3 bases; bases with no gene match: 4. The CDR3 is 14 amino acids.

The chain combines TRBV11-2 with TRBJ2-1; 10 bases are shared with TRBD2. CDR1 and CDR2 from the germline V gene are SGHAT and FQNNGV. The CDR3 extends over 16 amino acids. With V trimmed by 5 bases and J by 1 base, 5 bases remained unmatched. CDR3 in amino acids: CASSPLSGRSYNEQFF. CDR3 nucleotides: TGTGCCAGCAGCCCACTTAGCGGGAGGTCCTACAATGAGCAGTTCTTC.

The chain uses TRBV5-1 and TRBJ2-7; 9 bases line up with TRBD1. Germline lookup yields CDR1 SGHRS and CDR2 YFSETQ. The CDR3 contains 15 residues. The J segment lost 2 bases and the V segment lost 4 bases, leaving 7 bases of the junction unmatched. CDR3 bases: TGCGCCAGCAGCGACTCCGGGACAGGGACCTACGAGCAGTACTTC. Translation gives CASSDSGTGTYEQYF.

The rearrangement joins TRBV28 to TRBJ1-2; 8 bases are a match to TRBD1. Germline trimming cut 5 bases from V and 5 bases from J; bases unmatched to any gene: 10. CDR1 MDHEN and CDR2 SYDVKM come from the germline V gene. The CDR3 has 15 residues. CDR3 DNA: TGTGCCAGCAGTACCTCCGGACAGGGTGATTATGGCTACACCTTC. Translation gives CASSTSGQGDYGYTF.

This sequence joins TRBV2 and TRBJ1-3, with D perhaps TRBD1 (5 bases). Germline V lookup: CDR1 SNHLY, CDR2 FYNNEI. Trimming stripped 4 bases from V and 2 bases from J, with 6 bases between. There are 13 residues in the CDR3. The CDR3 DNA reads TGTGCCAGCAGTGTCAGGGCTGGAAACACCATATATTTT. Amino acids: CASSVRAGNTIYF.

In its sample, this clone was seen a few times. The V gene is TRBV7-2, the J gene TRBJ2-1, with D uncertain. The CDR3 runs 13 residues. Between the trimmed V and J ends, which lost 3 bases and 6 bases, there was a span of 9 bases. Germline V gene data show CDR1 as SGHTA and CDR2 as FQGNSA. CDR3 nucleotides: TGTGCCAGCAGCTTGCGTGGTCTCAATGAGCAGTTCTTC. As protein: CASSLRGLNEQFF.

This clone was counted a single time. The V and J genes are TRBV5-6 and TRBJ2-5; D is ambiguous. Trimming took off 4 bases at V and 1 base at J, with 2 bases between the two ends. The length of the CDR3 is 11 residues. Germline-derived CDR1 and CDR2 are SGHDT and YYEEEE. As DNA, the CDR3 is TGTGCCAGCAGCCGCCAAGAGACCCAGTACTTC. Protein: CASSRQETQYF.

The chain has TRBV30 and TRBJ1-4; D is ambiguous. The CDR3 runs to 15 residues. Germline values: CDR1 GTSNPN, CDR2 SVGIG (reference sequence). Trimming removed 3 bases at V and 0 bases at J, with 11 bases between. The CDR3 DNA is TGTGCCTGGAGAACGGGAAGCGCAACTAATGAAAAACTGTTTTTT. This codes for CAWRTGSATNEKLFF.

The chain has TRBV5-5 and TRBJ2-3; 7 bases are shared with TRBD1. V dropped 3 bases and J dropped 6; count of bases not matched to a gene: 10. The CDR3 totals 15 residues. CDR1 is SGHKS, CDR2 YYEKEE, per germline (reference sequence). CDR3 protein: CASSSPQGVGDTQYF. The CDR3 nucleotides read TGTGCCAGCAGCTCCCCCCAGGGGGTGGGTGATACGCAGTATTTT.

This chain uses TRBV27 with TRBJ1-2; 9 bases align to TRBD1. The CDR3 sequence is 13 residues long. J lost 8 bases, V lost 6 bases, and 7 bases had no gene match. Per germline, CDR1 MNHEY and CDR2 SMNVEV (reference sequence). Written as DNA, the CDR3 is TGTGCCAGCAGCCCTTGGGACAGGGAAGGCTACACCTTC. Translated, it gives CASSPWDREGYTF.

This sequence joins TRBV5-4 and TRBJ2-2, with D perhaps TRBD2 (5 bases). There are 15 residues in the CDR3. The V end lost 4 bases, the J end lost 4 bases, and 14 bases lay between the germline ends. Germline lookup yields CDR1 SGHNT and CDR2 YYREEE (reference sequence). For the CDR3, the DNA is TGTGCCAGCAGCGCCTTAGGTCGGGGCACCGGGGAGCTGTTTTTT. Translating it yields CASSALGRGTGELFF.

The rearrangement links TRBV19 to TRBJ1-5; the D gene is possibly TRBD1 (6 bases). V was shortened by 4 bases and J by 4 bases, with 14 bases between the two germline ends. The length of the CDR3 is 15 residues. Germline V lookup: CDR1 LNHDA, CDR2 SQIVND (reference sequence). The CDR3 here is CASSTHGGANQPQHF. CDR3 DNA sequence: TGTGCCAGTAGTACCCATGGGGGGGCGAATCAGCCCCAGCATTTT.

The J gene is TRBJ2-7, the V gene TRBV10-3, with TRBD2 as a possible D gene (5 bases). Germline CDR1 ENHRY, CDR2 SYGVKD. This CDR3 spans 15 amino acids. V shed 2 bases and J shed 6 bases, with 17 bases lying between them. CDR3 amino acids: CAISETGGSLGEQYF. CDR3 bases: TGTGCCATCAGTGAGACCGGTGGGAGTTTGGGCGAGCAGTACTTC.

This clone appeared a single time. The rearrangement links TRBV15 to TRBJ2-7, with 7 bases matching TRBD1. CDR3 size: 12 residues. Germline assignment: CDR1 LNHNV and CDR2 YYDKDF (reference sequence). After removal of 5 bases from V and 2 bases from J, the junction contained 0 bases not matched to a gene. The CDR3, as DNA: TGTGCCACCAGCGGACAGGCCTACGAGCAGTACTTC. This translates into CATSGQAYEQYF. The whole variable domain, filled in from reference TRBV15 and TRBJ2-7, reads DAMVIQNPRYQVTQFGKPVTLSCSQTLNHNVMYWYQQKSSQAPKLLFHYYDKDFNNEADTPDNFQSRRPNTSFCFLDIRSPGLGDTAMYLCATSGQAYEQYFGPGTRLTVT.

The chain recombines TRBV9 with TRBJ2-6; TRBD1 matches 8 bases. The CDR3 has 17 amino acids. Germline V gene data show CDR1 as SGDLS and CDR2 as YYNGEE. V lost 2 bases and J lost 0; bases outside the gene matches: 4. The CDR3 DNA follows: TGTGCCAGCAGCGTCAGGGGGCCCAACTCTGGGGCCAACGTCCTGACTTTC. Protein: CASSVRGPNSGANVLTF.